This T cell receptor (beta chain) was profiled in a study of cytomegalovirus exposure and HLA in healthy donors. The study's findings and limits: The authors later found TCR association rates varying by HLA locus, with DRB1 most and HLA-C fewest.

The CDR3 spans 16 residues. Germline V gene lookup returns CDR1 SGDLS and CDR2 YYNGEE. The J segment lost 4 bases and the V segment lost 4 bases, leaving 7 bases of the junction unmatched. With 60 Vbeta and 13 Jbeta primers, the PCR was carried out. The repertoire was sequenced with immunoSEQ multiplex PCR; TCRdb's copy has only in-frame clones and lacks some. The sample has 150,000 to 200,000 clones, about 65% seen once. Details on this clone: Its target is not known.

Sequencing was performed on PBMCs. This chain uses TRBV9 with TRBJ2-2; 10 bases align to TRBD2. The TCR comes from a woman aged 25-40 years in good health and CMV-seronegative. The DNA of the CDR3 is TGTGCCAGCAGCCTTCGGACTAGCGGACTCACCGGGGAGCTGTTTTTT. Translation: CASSLRTSGLTGELFF.